This TCR beta chain was recovered during a study of Graves' ophthalmopathy and Graves' hyperthyroidism. CDR3 length: 12 amino acids. V trimming: 3 bases; J trimming: 13 bases; junction bases outside the gene matches: 3. Germline V lookup: CDR1 SGHTA, CDR2 FQGTGA. To note about this clonotype: Its antigen is as yet unknown.

The sequenced template was RNA, covering the TCR beta CDR3 region. The first round was an RT-PCR with HTBI primers, and the second round was a multiplex PCR. Via MiXCR, TCRdb re-called the multiplex PCR reads, giving one row per CDR3 protein. This sample has around 1.1 million distinct CDR3 sequences; about 35% occur once, and the top ten carry around 10%. Study-level results: Separation of ophthalmopathy from stable hyperthyroidism was achieved by a 13-signature model, at approximately 87% sensitivity and around 81% specificity. Among expanded thyroid clonotypes above 0.001 frequency, most also occurred in blood.

The sample was peripheral blood or thyroid tissue (not recorded which). This sequence originates from an adult man with Graves' hyperthyroidism. V and J are TRBV7-3 and TRBJ1-6, with 7 bases matching TRBD1. CDR3 nucleotides: TGTGCCAGCAGCTTGCTACAGGGGCCCCTCCACTTT. This encodes CASSLLQGPLHF.